The clone carrying this T cell receptor beta chain was recorded a few times. Researchers prepared the TCRbeta library using unique molecular identifiers, the study reports. TCRdb called the PCR reads again in MiXCR, with one record for every CDR3 protein. The table includes 230,000 or so distinct CDR3 sequences, about 11% detected once. CDR1 and CDR2 (germline): LGHNA, YNFKEQ. Trimming removed 1 base at V and 9 bases at J, with 16 bases between. This CDR3 comprises 15 residues. This sample was included in a study of T-cell reconstitution after alpha-beta-depleted transplantation in children. The source was PBMCs from the stem cell graft donor, collected from the stem cell graft. The sequence was collected from a human donor who donated a stem cell graft to a child with acute lymphoblastic leukemia. This chain joins TRBV4-2 and TRBJ2-1, with D possibly matching TRBD2 (5 bases). The CDR3 protein is CASSQASIDRGEQFF. The CDR3 DNA reads TGTGCCAGCAGCCAAGCCAGTATCGACCGGGGTGAGCAGTTCTTC.